This T cell receptor (beta chain) was documented in a study of regulatory T cells in long-lasting Graves disease. Findings and limits, study-wide: It was in persistent disease that TRBV28, TRBJ1-2 and TRBJ2-5 were favored. Those with persistent Graves' had less TCR diversity than newly diagnosed patients.

Building of the TCR beta libraries involved iRepertoire HTBI primers and Arm-PCR of CDR3 regions. Original data processing: Across samples, around 60 TRBV and more than twelve TRBJ segments were found. TCRdb re-called the multiplex PCR reads through MiXCR, storing one row per CDR3 protein. None of the V and J calls come from the authors' own analysis; TCRdb made them. The sample includes approximately 440,000 distinct CDR3 sequences, under 20% seen only once; the top ten take approximately 12%. As to this clonotype: Its specificity is unknown.

Time point here: newly diagnosed GD, antithyroid drugs for less than 3 months. The TCR library was made from RNA extracted from PBMCs. From an endocrinology department in Xi'an, China, came the patients. This CDR3 is 13 amino acids long. Germline V gene sequence: CDR1 MNHEY, CDR2 SVGEGT. Between the trimmed V and J ends, which lost 6 bases and 3 bases, there was a span of 11 bases. The same data also went into a second study, on T cells in Graves' hyperthyroidism and ophthalmopathy.

The sample was peripheral blood mononuclear cells (PBMCs), taken at new diagnosis, from a patient treated with antithyroid drugs. The TCR comes from a man aged 35-49 years with Graves disease. The chain is built from TRBV6-2 or TRBV6-3 and TRBJ1-2; no clear D. CDR3 residues: CASSERSHYGYTF. The CDR3 region has the DNA TGTGCCAGCAGCGAGAGAAGTCACTATGGCTACACCTTC.